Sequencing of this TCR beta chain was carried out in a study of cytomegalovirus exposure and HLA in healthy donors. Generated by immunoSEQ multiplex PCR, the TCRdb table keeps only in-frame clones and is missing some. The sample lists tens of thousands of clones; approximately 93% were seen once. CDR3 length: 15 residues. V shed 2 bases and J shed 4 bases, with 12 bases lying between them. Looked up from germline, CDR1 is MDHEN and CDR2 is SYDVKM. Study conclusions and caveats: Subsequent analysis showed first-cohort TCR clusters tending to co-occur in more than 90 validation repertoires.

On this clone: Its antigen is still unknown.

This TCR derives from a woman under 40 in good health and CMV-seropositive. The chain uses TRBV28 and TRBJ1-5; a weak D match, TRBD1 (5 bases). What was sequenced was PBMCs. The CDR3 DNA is TGTGCCAGCAGTTTAAAACAGGCGGAAAATCAGCCCCAGCATTTT. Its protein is CASSLKQAENQPQHF.